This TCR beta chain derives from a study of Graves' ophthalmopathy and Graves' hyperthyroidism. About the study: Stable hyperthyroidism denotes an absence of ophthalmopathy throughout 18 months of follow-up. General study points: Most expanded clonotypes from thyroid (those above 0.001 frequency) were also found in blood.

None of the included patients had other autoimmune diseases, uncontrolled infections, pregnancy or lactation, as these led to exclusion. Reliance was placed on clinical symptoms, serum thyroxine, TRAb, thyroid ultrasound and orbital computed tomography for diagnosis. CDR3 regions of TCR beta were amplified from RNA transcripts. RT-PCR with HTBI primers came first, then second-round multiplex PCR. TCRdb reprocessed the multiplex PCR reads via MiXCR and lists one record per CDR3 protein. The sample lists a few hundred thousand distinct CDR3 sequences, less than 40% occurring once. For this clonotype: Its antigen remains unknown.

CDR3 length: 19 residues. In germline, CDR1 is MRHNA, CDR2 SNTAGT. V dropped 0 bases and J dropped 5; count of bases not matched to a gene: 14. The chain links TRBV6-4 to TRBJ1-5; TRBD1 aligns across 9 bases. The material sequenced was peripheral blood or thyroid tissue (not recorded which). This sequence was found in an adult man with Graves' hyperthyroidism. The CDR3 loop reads CASSDSRSLTGGPDQPQHF. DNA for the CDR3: TGTGCCAGCAGTGACTCGAGGTCTTTAACAGGGGGCCCGGATCAGCCCCAGCATTTT.